This T cell receptor beta chain appears in the sequencing data of a study of T-cell memory formation after mild COVID-19. Study-wide results and caveats: CD4+ bias marked clones expanding day 15 to 37, unlike balanced contracting clones.

As to this clonotype: The antigen is undetermined.

Using its own MiXCR run on the 5' RACE reads, TCRdb lists one record per CDR3 protein. Here the sample spans roughly 580,000 distinct CDR3 sequences, approximately 19% being singletons. This CDR3 is built from 12 residues. V lost 4 bases, J lost 7 bases, and 3 bases stayed unmatched. Germline values: CDR1 SGHNT, CDR2 YYREEE (reference sequence). The rearrangement links TRBV5-4 to TRBJ1-2; 8 bases are a match to TRBD1. The TCR sequence derives from an adult woman who had mild COVID-19 (a few samples of this study predate the infection). Cell type and time point are not known. The sequenced material came from PBMCs or a T cell subset sorted from them (not recorded which). The CDR3, as DNA: TGTGCCAGCAGCGGCGACAGGGGTGGCTACACCTTC. Its translation is CASSGDRGGYTF. Using reference TRBV5-4 and TRBJ1-2 for the parts outside the CDR3, the full variable domain is ETGVTQSPTHLIKTRGQQVTLRCSSQSGHNTVSWYQQALGQGPQFIFQYYREEENGRGNFPPRFSGLQFPNYSSELNVNALELDDSALYLCASSGDRGGYTFGSGTRLTVV.